This T cell receptor (beta chain) was retrieved from a study of T cell responses to AZD1222 COVID-19 vaccine. TCRdb keeps only in-frame clones here, not all; method: immunoSEQ multiplex PCR. The sample has about 150,000 clones; about 90% are singletons. This CDR3 is 13 amino acids long. Germline lookup yields CDR1 SQVTM and CDR2 ANQGSEA. With 2 bases removed from V and 1 base from J, the gap between germline ends came to 8 bases. The V and J genes are TRBV29-1 and TRBJ1-1; weak D call: TRBD1 (5 bases). The sequences come from peripheral blood, collected 28 days after the second AZD1222 dose. This clonotype was sampled from an adult who received the AZD1222 COVID-19 vaccine. Here the CDR3 DNA reads TGCAGCGTTGAAAGTCAGGGGAACACTGAAGCTTTCTTT. It specifies CSVESQGNTEAFF.